Listed below are T cell receptor beta chains from one sample, sequenced in a study of spatial heterogeneity in lung cancer. In TCRdb, the 5' RACE reads were re-called with MiXCR into one record per CDR3 protein. The table has around 21,000 distinct CDR3 sequences, over 2.5% seen once. Sequences were derived from lung tumor tissue, sampled at surgery. These TCRs come from a male donor with early-stage non-small cell lung cancer. Both conserved end residues are part of each CDR3. Each record gives: CDR3 protein, CDR3 DNA, V gene, clone size, J gene, D gene. D genes are given only for firm matches. Part of the rows lack a size; the others show once, few, many or a class for expanded clones.

CASSPGTNLYEQYF	TGTGCCAGCTCGCCCGGGACGAACCTCTACGAGCAGTACTTC	TRBV18	many	TRBJ2-7	.
CASSYGQSYEQYF	TGTGCCAGCAGTTACGGACAGTCCTACGAGCAGTACTTC	TRBV6-2/TRBV6-3	medium-sized	TRBJ2-7	.
CASRSDGIDQPQHF	TGTGCTAGTCGGTCGGACGGGATTGATCAGCCCCAGCATTTT	TRBV12-5	many	TRBJ1-5	.
CASSRKTSHNEQFF	TGTGCCAGCAGCCGAAAAACCAGCCACAATGAGCAGTTCTTC	TRBV7-9	many	TRBJ2-1	.
CATSGFPGLSEQFF	TGTGCCACCAGTGGTTTTCCGGGATTGAGTGAGCAGTTCTTC	TRBV24-1	many	TRBJ2-1	.
CASSQEIQGVNYGYTF	TGCGCCAGCAGCCAAGAAATCCAGGGGGTTAACTATGGCTACACCTTC	TRBV4-1	many	TRBJ1-2	TRBD1
CASSYGTSGYNEQFF	TGTGCCAGCAGCTATGGGACTAGCGGGTACAATGAGCAGTTCTTC	TRBV7-9	many	TRBJ2-1	TRBD2
CASRESGTGVYEQYF	TGTGCCAGCAGGGAGTCGGGGACAGGGGTCTACGAGCAGTACTTC	TRBV12-3/TRBV12-4	many	TRBJ2-7	TRBD1
CAGSRGYSTDTQYF	TGCGCCGGCTCCAGGGGCTACAGCACAGATACGCAGTATTTT	TRBV5-1	medium-sized	TRBJ2-3	.
CASRTGALPGTEAFF	TGCGCCAGCAGAACAGGGGCGTTACCTGGGACTGAAGCTTTCTTT	TRBV5-1	many	TRBJ1-1	TRBD1
CSAGLAGVDGELFF	TGCAGTGCTGGACTAGCGGGAGTCGACGGGGAGCTGTTTTTT	TRBV20-1	many	TRBJ2-2	TRBD2
CASSVATSGLEQFF	TGTGCCAGCAGCGTAGCGACCAGCGGACTCGAGCAGTTCTTC	TRBV9	many	TRBJ2-1	.
CSARGGTSGRADTQYF	TGCAGTGCTAGAGGAGGGACTAGCGGGAGGGCAGATACGCAGTATTTT	TRBV20-1	many	TRBJ2-3	TRBD2
CASSRRQGVTDTQYF	TGTGCCAGCAGTAGGAGACAGGGTGTCACAGATACGCAGTATTTT	TRBV27	many	TRBJ2-3	TRBD1
CSANRDINYEQYF	TGCAGTGCTAACCGGGACATTAACTACGAGCAGTACTTC	TRBV20-1	many	TRBJ2-7	.
CASSESIEDSGETQYF	TGCGCCAGCAGTGAGTCGATAGAGGACTCTGGAGAGACCCAGTACTTC	TRBV10-2	many	TRBJ2-5	.
CASARGANEKLFF	TGCGCCAGCGCGAGGGGGGCGAATGAAAAACTGTTTTTT	TRBV10-2	many	TRBJ1-4	.
CASSLNLRETQYF	TGTGCCAGCAGCTTAAACTTGAGAGAGACCCAGTACTTC	TRBV11-3	many	TRBJ2-5	.
CASSLYFTGSSYNEQFF	TGTGCCAGCAGCTTGTATTTCACAGGGAGCTCCTACAATGAGCAGTTCTTC	TRBV11-1	many	TRBJ2-1	.
CASSTLAGGSFDEQFF	TGTGCCAGCAGTACACTAGCGGGAGGGTCTTTCGATGAGCAGTTCTTC	TRBV6-1	many	TRBJ2-1	TRBD2
CASSLGASGIWEETQYF	TGTGCCAGCAGTTTAGGTGCTAGCGGGATTTGGGAAGAGACCCAGTACTTC	TRBV28	many	TRBJ2-5	TRBD2
CSARDILRGVNQPQHF	TGCAGTGCTAGAGATATCCTTCGGGGGGTTAATCAGCCCCAGCATTTT	TRBV20-1	many	TRBJ1-5	.
CAIQREDREQFF	TGTGCCATACAGCGGGAGGACCGTGAGCAGTTCTTC	TRBV10-3	.	TRBJ2-1	TRBD2
CASSPSGTSGTLTQYF	TGTGCCAGCTCACCATCCGGGACTAGCGGGACTCTGACCCAGTACTTC	TRBV18	many	TRBJ2-5	TRBD2
CATSDRDFGETQYF	TGTGCCACCAGTGACCGGGACTTTGGGGAGACCCAGTACTTC	TRBV24-1	many	TRBJ2-5	.
CSALSHPYGYTF	TGCAGCGCCCTATCACACCCCTATGGCTACACCTTC	TRBV29-1	medium-sized	TRBJ1-2	.
CASSLYWREGYGEQYF	TGTGCCAGCAGTTTATATTGGCGGGAGGGCTATGGCGAGCAGTACTTC	TRBV27	many	TRBJ2-7	TRBD2
CASSLIVSSYNEQFF	TGTGCCAGCAGCTTAATCGTGAGCTCCTACAATGAGCAGTTCTTC	TRBV7-2	many	TRBJ2-1	.
CASSLLAGETDTQYF	TGTGCCAGCAGCTTATTAGCGGGAGAGACAGATACGCAGTATTTT	TRBV7-2	many	TRBJ2-3	TRBD2
CASSLALSTDTQYF	TGCGCCAGCAGCTTGGCTTTGAGCACAGATACGCAGTATTTT	TRBV5-1	many	TRBJ2-3	.
CSAKAGGATDTQYF	TGCAGTGCCAAAGCGGGAGGTGCGACAGATACGCAGTATTTT	TRBV20-1	many	TRBJ2-3	TRBD2
CSHKRTGRDIQYF	TGCAGTCACAAACGGACAGGGAGGGACATTCAGTACTTC	TRBV20-1	many	TRBJ2-4	.
CAWSVGLASSTDTQYF	TGTGCCTGGAGCGTAGGACTAGCGTCTAGCACAGATACGCAGTATTTT	TRBV30	many	TRBJ2-3	TRBD2